The 16 T cell receptor beta chains below all came from one sample that was sequenced in a study of control samples from healthy donors and cancer patients. Data came from immunoSEQ multiplex PCR; TCRdb stores just in-frame clones and leaves some out. The sample gives about 84,000 clones, 65% to 90% of which show up once; around a tenth is in the top ten. What was sequenced was PBMCs. These receptors all stem from a man aged 55 to 70 with head and neck cancer.

V gene TRBV10-3 combines with J gene TRBJ2-2; 11 nucleotides line up with TRBD1. V shed 6 bases and J 8 bases; nucleotides not matched to a gene: 5. CDR1 ENHRY and CDR2 SYGVKD come from the germline V gene. The CDR3 consists of 14 residues. CDR3 sequence reads: CAISGQGAQGELFF. In nucleotides, the CDR3 is TGTGCCATCAGCGGACAGGGGGCGCAGGGGGAGCTGTTTTTT.

V is TRBV7-9 and J is TRBJ2-2; D is possibly TRBD1 (5 bases). The ends were cut back, 2 bases at V and 8 bases at J, with 15 bases in the middle. The CDR3 loop spans 15 amino acids. Germline CDR1 and CDR2: SEHNR and FQNEAQ (reference sequence). CDR3 protein: CASSLRGPTGGELFF. The CDR3 DNA is TGTGCCAGCAGCTTAAGGGGTCCTACAGGAGGGGAGCTGTTTTTT.

J is TRBJ1-3 and V is TRBV1; TRBD1 was called by the table and not checked on the DNA. TRBV1 is shown as a pseudogene. The CDR3 spans 14 residues. The CDR3 loop is CTSSQGQGGHTIYF. The CDR3 DNA sequence: TGCACCAGCAGCCAAGGACAGGGGGGACACACCATATATTTT.

In regard to this clone: Additional DNA sequences in this sample encode the identical CDR3. J is TRBJ2-1 and V is TRBV18; a possible D gene is TRBD2 (6 bases). With 0 bases removed from V and 4 bases from J, the gap between germline ends came to 10 bases. This CDR3 region has 15 residues. Germline V gene lookup returns CDR1 KGHSH and CDR2 LQKENI. CDR3 bases: TGTGCCAGCTCACCACCCGGGACTTCTTACAATGAGCAGTTCTTC. Protein sequence: CASSPPGTSYNEQFF.

The chain combines TRBV2 with TRBJ2-5, with 11 bases matching TRBD2. CDR3 length: 16 residues. CDR1 is SNHLY, CDR2 FYNNEI, per germline. V was pared by 6 bases and J by 3 bases, with 9 bases of the junction left unmatched. As DNA, the CDR3 is TGTGCCAGCAGCGCCATAGCGGGAGGGAAAAAAGAGACCCAGTACTTC. Translated, it gives CASSAIAGGKKETQYF.

V and J are TRBV28 and TRBJ2-7; 8 nucleotides match TRBD2. The CDR3 runs 15 residues. Germline V gives CDR1 MDHEN, CDR2 SYDVKM. V lost 7 bases, J lost 0 bases, and 8 bases stayed unmatched. CDR3 DNA: TGTGCCAGCACCGGGGGGGGGACGACCTCCTACGAGCAGTACTTC. It translates to CASTGGGTTSYEQYF.

This chain connects TRBV29-1 to TRBJ1-1, with 7 bases matching TRBD1. The CDR3 consists of 16 residues. Germline trimming cut 7 bases from V and 1 base from J; bases unmatched to any gene: 15. Germline V gene sequence: CDR1 SQVTM, CDR2 ANQGSEA. CDR3 region: CSALGHRGRRNTEAFF. CDR3 bases: TGCAGCGCCTTAGGCCACAGGGGCCGGAGGAACACTGAAGCTTTCTTT.

V is TRBV24-1 and J is TRBJ2-7, with D unclear. Trimming took 2 bases from V and 6 from J, leaving 7 bases between them. The CDR3 sequence is 12 residues long. CDR1 is KGHDR, CDR2 SFDVKD, per germline. CDR3 in amino acids: CATSDSGREQYF. CDR3 sequence (DNA): TGTGCCACCAGTGATTCAGGCCGCGAGCAGTACTTC.

The rearrangement joins TRBV12-1 to TRBJ2-7; the tabulated D call, TRBD2, remains unverified against the DNA. TRBV12-1 is tagged as a pseudogene. The length of the CDR3 is 15 residues. The CDR3 DNA sequence: TGTGCCAGCAGCTTGGGGGTCGGGAGCTCCTACGAGCAGTACTTC. Amino acid sequence: CASSLGVGSSYEQYF.

The chain uses TRBV2 and TRBJ1-6; D is perhaps TRBD1 (5 bases). Trimming cost V 6 bases and J 0 bases, with 9 bases left between them. Per the germline V gene, CDR1 is SNHLY and CDR2 is FYNNEI. The CDR3 has 15 residues. The CDR3 nucleotides read TGTGCCAGCAGCAGGGAGAGCTCCTATAATTCACCCCTCCACTTT. Encoded protein: CASSRESSYNSPLHF.

J is TRBJ2-3 and V is TRBV27, with 7 bases matching TRBD2. CDR1 is MNHEY and CDR2 is SMNVEV in the germline V gene (reference sequence). The CDR3 has 16 residues. V gave up 3 bases and J gave up 1 base; unmatched junction bases: 7. The CDR3 protein is CASSFWASGRTDTQYF. The DNA of the CDR3 is TGTGCCAGCAGTTTTTGGGCTAGCGGACGCACAGATACGCAGTATTTT.

The chain joins TRBV20-1 to TRBJ1-5; D is perhaps TRBD1 (5 bases). Trimming removed 3 bases at V and 1 base at J, with 19 bases between. Germline V gene sequence: CDR1 DFQATT, CDR2 SNEGSKA (reference sequence). This CDR3 has 17 residues. The CDR3 DNA follows: TGCAGTGCTAGTCCCGGGACGTTTATGGGGAGCAATCAGCCCCAGCATTTT. Translated: CSASPGTFMGSNQPQHF.

The gene calls are TRBV27 and TRBJ1-4; 7 bases are shared with TRBD1. Germline CDR1 and CDR2: MNHEY and SMNVEV (reference sequence). V trimming: 2 bases; J trimming: 5 bases; junction bases outside the gene matches: 8. The CDR3 is made up of 16 amino acids. DNA of the CDR3: TGTGCCAGCAGTTTAATCCCAACAGGGGAGAATGAAAAACTGTTTTTT. This gives the protein CASSLIPTGENEKLFF.

The chain employs TRBV18 and TRBJ2-5, with 7 bases aligning to TRBD1. The CDR3 runs to 14 residues. Germline CDR1 reads KGHSH; CDR2 reads LQKENI. V was pared by 1 base and J by 1 base, with 0 bases of the junction left unmatched. CDR3 DNA sequence: TGTGCCAGCTCACCACGGGACAGCCAAGAGACCCAGTACTTC. Its translation: CASSPRDSQETQYF.

This chain's CDR3 is CASRPGQGGIRGYTF. CDR3 DNA sequence: TGTGCCAGTAGACCCGGACAGGGCGGAATACGTGGCTACACCTTC. The rearrangement links TRBV19 to TRBJ1-2; 8 bases align to TRBD1. CDR3 length equals 15 residues. Unmatched junction bases numbered 13, after V lost 6 bases and J lost 7 bases. Looked up from germline, CDR1 is LNHDA and CDR2 is SQIVND (reference sequence).

J is TRBJ2-2 and V is TRBV28; 7 nucleotides match TRBD2. The CDR3 extends over 18 amino acids. CDR1 is MDHEN and CDR2 is SYDVKM in the germline V gene. Trimming removed 3 bases from V and 2 bases from J; junction bases left unmatched: 12. In nucleotides, the CDR3 is TGTGCCAGCAGTTTTTCCCTCCGCGGGAGAGATAACACCGGGGAGCTGTTTTTT. This codes for CASSFSLRGRDNTGELFF.